This TCR beta chain came from a study of shared clonotypes between healthy human individuals. Whole-study context: A couple of women and a few men aged 18 to 49 served as donors.

HIV-negative, healthy adults without recent acute infections or vaccinations were the donors. The germline V gene has CDR1 GTSNPN and CDR2 SVGIG (reference sequence). Trimming took 3 bases from V and 4 from J, leaving 12 bases between them. This CDR3 contains 13 residues. Running of the assay took place at deep level. Every subset had its genomic DNA shared out evenly among several immunoSEQ plates. TCRdb's table, derived via immunoSEQ multiplex PCR, lists solely in-frame clones and lacks some. The sample lists 1 million to 1.2 million clones; about 72% were seen once. The chain combines TRBV30 with TRBJ1-1; D is perhaps TRBD1 (6 bases). The sequence was collected from a man aged 18 to 30 in good health. Some clones in this sample may be carry-over from other donors' samples. Input material: memory CD4+ T cells from PBMCs. Regarding subset: CD45RA-negative fraction. For the CDR3, the DNA is TGTGCCTGGAGGCAAACAGGGAGCACTGAAGCTTTCTTT. Amino acid sequence: CAWRQTGSTEAFF.